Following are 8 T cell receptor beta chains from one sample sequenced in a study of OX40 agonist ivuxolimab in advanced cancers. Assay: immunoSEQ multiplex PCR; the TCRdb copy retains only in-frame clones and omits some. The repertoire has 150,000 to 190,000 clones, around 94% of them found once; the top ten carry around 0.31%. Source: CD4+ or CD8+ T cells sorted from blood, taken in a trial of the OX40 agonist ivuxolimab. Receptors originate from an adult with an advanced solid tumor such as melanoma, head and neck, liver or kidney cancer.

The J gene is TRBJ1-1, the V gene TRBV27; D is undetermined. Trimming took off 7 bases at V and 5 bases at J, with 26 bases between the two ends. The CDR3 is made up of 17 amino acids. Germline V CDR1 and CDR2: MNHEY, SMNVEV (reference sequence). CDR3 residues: CASTPDRVPSLGTEAFF. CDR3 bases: TGTGCCAGCACCCCCGACCGGGTCCCCTCCCTGGGGACTGAAGCTTTCTTT.

The CDR3 sequence: CASYRQEGNEQFF. The CDR3 DNA is TGTGCCAGCTATAGACAGGAAGGCAATGAGCAGTTCTTC. The rearrangement uses TRBV25-1 and TRBJ2-1; TRBD1 is a possible D gene (6 bases). V was clipped by 8 bases and J by 6 bases, with 14 bases between them. The CDR3 contains 13 residues. The germline gives CDR1 MGHDK, CDR2 SYGVNS.

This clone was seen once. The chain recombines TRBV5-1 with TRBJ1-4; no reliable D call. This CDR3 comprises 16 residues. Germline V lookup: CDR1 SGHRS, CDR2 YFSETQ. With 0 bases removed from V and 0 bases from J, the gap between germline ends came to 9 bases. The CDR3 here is CASSLAHGATNEKLFF. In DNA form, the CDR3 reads TGCGCCAGCAGCTTGGCCCACGGTGCAACTAATGAAAAACTGTTTTTT.

The CDR3 loop is CASPPRAGEANYGYTF. The CDR3 DNA is TGTGCCAGCCCCCCCCGAGCAGGGGAAGCTAACTATGGCTACACCTTC. The chain carries TRBV27 and TRBJ1-2, with TRBD1 as a possible D gene (6 bases). Looked up from germline, CDR1 is MNHEY and CDR2 is SMNVEV (reference sequence). The CDR3 totals 16 residues. Trimming pared 8 bases from V and 0 bases from J, leaving 19 bases between.

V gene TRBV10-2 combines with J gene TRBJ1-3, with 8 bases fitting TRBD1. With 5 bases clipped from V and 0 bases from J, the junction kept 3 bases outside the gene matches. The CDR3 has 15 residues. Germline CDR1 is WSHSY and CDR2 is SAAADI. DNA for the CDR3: TGCGCCAGCAGTCCAGGACAGGGCTCTGGAAACACCATATATTTT. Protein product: CASSPGQGSGNTIYF.

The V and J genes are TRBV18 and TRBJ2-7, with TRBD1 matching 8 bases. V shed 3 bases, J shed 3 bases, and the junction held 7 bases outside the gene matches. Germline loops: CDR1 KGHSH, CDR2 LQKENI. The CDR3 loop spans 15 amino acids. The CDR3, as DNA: TGTGCCAGCTCACCCCCGACAGGGGTACTCTACGAGCAGTACTTC. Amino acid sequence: CASSPPTGVLYEQYF.

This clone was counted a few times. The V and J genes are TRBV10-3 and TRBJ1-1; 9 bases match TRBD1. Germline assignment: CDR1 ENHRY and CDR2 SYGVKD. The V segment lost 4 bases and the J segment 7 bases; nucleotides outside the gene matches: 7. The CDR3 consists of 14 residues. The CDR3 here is CAISGGQGGREAFF. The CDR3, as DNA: TGTGCCATCAGTGGGGGACAGGGAGGACGTGAAGCTTTCTTT.

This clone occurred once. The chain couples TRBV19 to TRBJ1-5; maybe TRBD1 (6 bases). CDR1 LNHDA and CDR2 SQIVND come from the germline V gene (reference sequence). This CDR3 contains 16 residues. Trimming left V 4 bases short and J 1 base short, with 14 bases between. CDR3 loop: CASSRDNYGSNQPQHF. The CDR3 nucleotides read TGTGCCAGTAGTAGGGACAATTACGGCAGCAATCAGCCCCAGCATTTT.